This T cell receptor beta chain appears in the sequencing data of a study of response to subunit inactivated influenza vaccine. This clonotype was recorded a few times. TCRdb processed the RT-PCR reads anew with MiXCR; each CDR3 protein has one entry. The table lists 530,000 or so distinct CDR3 sequences, about an eighth of them singletons. In germline, CDR1 is SGHAT, CDR2 FQDESV (reference sequence). The V end lost 6 bases, the J end lost 5 bases, and 8 bases lay between the germline ends. There are 11 residues in the CDR3. Here the sequenced sample was PBMCs from blood, taken on the day of vaccination. V gene TRBV11-1 combines with J gene TRBJ2-7; D not certain. This receptor was taken from a man between 45 and 60 years old who received an inactivated influenza vaccine. CDR3 coding DNA: TGTGCCAGCAGTACTGTGAACGAGCAGTACTTC. Protein: CASSTVNEQYF.